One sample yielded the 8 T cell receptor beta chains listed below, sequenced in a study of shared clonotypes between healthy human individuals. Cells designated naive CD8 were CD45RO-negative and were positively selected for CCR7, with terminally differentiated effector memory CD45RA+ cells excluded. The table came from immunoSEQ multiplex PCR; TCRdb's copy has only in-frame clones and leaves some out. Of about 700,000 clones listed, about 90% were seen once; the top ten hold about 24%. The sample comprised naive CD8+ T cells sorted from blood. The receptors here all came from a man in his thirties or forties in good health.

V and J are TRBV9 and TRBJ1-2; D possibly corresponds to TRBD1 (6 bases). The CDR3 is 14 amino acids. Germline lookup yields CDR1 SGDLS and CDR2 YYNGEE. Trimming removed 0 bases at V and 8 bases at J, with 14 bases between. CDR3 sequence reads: CASSVARTVEGYTF. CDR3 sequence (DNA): TGTGCCAGCAGCGTAGCCCGGACAGTTGAAGGCTACACCTTC.

The DNA for the CDR3 is TGTGCCAGCGGTAGGGGCGGCAATGAGCAGTTCTTC. Amino acid sequence: CASGRGGNEQFF. The genes are TRBV7-9 and TRBJ2-1, with D maybe TRBD1 (5 bases). Trimming pared 8 bases from V and 6 bases from J, leaving 11 bases between. The CDR3 has 12 amino acids. The germline V gene encodes CDR1 SEHNR and CDR2 FQNEAQ (reference sequence).

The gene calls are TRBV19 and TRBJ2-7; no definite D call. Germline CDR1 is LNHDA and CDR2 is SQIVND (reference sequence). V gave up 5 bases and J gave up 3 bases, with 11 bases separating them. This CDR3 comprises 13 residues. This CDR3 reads CASSAWLGYEQYF. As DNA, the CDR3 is TGTGCCAGTAGTGCTTGGTTAGGCTACGAGCAGTACTTC.

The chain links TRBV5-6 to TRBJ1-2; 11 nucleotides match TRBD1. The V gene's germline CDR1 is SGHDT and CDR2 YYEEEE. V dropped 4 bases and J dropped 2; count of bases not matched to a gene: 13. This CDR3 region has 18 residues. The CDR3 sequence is CASSLWEDRGRRNYGYTF. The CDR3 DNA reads TGTGCCAGCAGCCTTTGGGAGGACAGGGGGCGCAGAAACTATGGCTACACCTTC.

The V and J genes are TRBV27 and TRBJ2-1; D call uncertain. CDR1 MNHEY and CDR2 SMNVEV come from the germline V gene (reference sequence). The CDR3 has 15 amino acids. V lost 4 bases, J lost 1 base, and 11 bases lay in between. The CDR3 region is CASSSRKGSYNEQFF. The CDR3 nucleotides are TGTGCCAGCAGTTCGCGGAAAGGATCCTACAATGAGCAGTTCTTC.

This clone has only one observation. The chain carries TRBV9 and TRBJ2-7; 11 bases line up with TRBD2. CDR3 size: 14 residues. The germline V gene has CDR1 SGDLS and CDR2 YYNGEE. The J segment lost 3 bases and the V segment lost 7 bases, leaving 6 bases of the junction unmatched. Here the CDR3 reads CASAVAGGDYEQYF. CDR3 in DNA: TGTGCCAGCGCAGTAGCGGGAGGGGACTACGAGCAGTACTTC.

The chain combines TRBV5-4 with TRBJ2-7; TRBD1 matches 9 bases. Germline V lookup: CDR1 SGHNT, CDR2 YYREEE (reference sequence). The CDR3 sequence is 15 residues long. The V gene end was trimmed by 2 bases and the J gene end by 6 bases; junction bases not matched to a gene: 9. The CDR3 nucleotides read TGTGCCAGCAGCTTTGGACAGGGGCCCCTTAGCGAGCAGTACTTC. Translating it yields CASSFGQGPLSEQYF.

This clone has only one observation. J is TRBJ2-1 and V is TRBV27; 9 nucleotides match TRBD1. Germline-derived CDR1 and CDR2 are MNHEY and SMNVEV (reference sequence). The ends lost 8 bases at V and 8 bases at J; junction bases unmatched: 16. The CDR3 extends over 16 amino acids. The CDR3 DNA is TGTGCCAGCCAGGGGACAGGGCAAGGTTTCCTCGATGAGCAGTTCTTC. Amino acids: CASQGTGQGFLDEQFF.